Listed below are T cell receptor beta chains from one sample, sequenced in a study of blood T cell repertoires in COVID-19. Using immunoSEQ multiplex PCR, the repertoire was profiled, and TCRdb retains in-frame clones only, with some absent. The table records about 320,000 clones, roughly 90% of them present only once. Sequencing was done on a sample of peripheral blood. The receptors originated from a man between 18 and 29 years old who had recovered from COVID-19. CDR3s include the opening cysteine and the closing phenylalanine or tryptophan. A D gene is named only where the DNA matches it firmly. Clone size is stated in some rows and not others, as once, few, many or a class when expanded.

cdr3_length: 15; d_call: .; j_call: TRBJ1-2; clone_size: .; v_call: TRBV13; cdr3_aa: CASSLGSTGGYGYTF; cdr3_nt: TGTGCCAGCAGCTTAGGGTCGACGGGTGGATATGGCTACACCTTC
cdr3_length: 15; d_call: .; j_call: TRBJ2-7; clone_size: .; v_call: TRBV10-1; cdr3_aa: CASSPGNLHSYEQYF; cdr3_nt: TGCGCCAGCAGTCCAGGGAACCTCCACTCCTACGAGCAGTACTTC
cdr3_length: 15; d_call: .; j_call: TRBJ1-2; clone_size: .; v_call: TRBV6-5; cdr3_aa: CASSYSRGARDGYTF; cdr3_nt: TGTGCCAGCAGTTACTCCCGGGGGGCGCGAGATGGCTACACCTTC
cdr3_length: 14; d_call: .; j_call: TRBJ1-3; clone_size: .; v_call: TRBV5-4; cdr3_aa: CASSPRNSGNTIYF; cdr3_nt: TGTGCCAGCAGCCCGAGGAACTCTGGAAACACCATATATTTT
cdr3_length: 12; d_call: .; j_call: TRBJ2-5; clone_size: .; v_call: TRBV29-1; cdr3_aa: CSVSDGQETQYF; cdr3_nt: TGCAGCGTTTCCGACGGGCAAGAGACCCAGTACTTC
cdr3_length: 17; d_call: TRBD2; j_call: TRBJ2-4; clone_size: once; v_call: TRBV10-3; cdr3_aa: CAISDSSGKLAKNIQYF; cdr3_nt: TGTGCCATCAGTGACTCTAGCGGGAAGCTAGCCAAAAACATTCAGTACTTC
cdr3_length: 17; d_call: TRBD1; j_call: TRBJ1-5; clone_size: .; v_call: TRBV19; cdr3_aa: CASSIDRPGGSNQPQHF; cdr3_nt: TGTGCCAGTAGTATAGATCGCCCAGGGGGGAGCAATCAGCCCCAGCATTTT
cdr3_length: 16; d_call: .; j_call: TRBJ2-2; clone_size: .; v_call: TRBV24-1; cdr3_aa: CATSDPTSGDTGELFF; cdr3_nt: TGTGCCACCAGTGACCCTACATCGGGGGACACCGGGGAGCTGTTTTTT
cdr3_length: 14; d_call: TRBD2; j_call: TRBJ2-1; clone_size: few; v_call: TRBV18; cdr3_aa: CASSPPALASEQFF; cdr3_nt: TGTGCCAGCTCACCCCCGGCACTAGCGTCCGAGCAGTTCTTC
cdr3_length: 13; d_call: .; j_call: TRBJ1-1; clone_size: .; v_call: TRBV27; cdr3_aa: CASSLSGVTEAFF; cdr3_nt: TGTGCCAGCAGTTTATCAGGAGTTACTGAAGCTTTCTTT
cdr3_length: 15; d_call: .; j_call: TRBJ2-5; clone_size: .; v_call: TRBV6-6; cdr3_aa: CASSYGVGQGETQYF; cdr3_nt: TGTGCCAGCAGTTACGGGGTTGGGCAGGGAGAGACCCAGTACTTC
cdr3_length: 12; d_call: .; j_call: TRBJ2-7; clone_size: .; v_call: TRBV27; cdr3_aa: CASSLNFYEQYF; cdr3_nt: TGTGCCAGCAGTTTGAACTTCTACGAGCAGTACTTC
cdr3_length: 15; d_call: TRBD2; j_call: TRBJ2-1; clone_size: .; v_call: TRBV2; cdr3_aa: CASTGRGAGHNEQFF; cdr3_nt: TGTGCCAGCACCGGGCGGGGGGCAGGGCACAATGAGCAGTTCTTC
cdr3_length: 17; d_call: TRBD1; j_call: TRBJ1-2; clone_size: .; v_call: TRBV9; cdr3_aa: CASSPRTGGREANGYTF; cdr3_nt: TGTGCCAGCAGCCCTAGGACAGGGGGCAGGGAAGCCAATGGCTACACCTTC
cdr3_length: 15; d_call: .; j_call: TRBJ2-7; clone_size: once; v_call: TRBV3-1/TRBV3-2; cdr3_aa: CASSQDQGSGYEQYF; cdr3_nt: TGTGCCAGCAGCCAAGATCAGGGATCAGGCTACGAGCAGTACTTC
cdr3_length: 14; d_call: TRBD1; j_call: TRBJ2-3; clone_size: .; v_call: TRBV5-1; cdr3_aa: CASNRDRGADTQYF; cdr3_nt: TGCGCCAGCAACCGGGACAGGGGCGCAGATACGCAGTATTTT
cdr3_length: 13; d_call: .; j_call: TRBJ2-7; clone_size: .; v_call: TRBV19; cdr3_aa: CASSIGTSYEQYF; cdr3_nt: TGTGCCAGTAGTATTGGGACTTCCTACGAGCAGTACTTC